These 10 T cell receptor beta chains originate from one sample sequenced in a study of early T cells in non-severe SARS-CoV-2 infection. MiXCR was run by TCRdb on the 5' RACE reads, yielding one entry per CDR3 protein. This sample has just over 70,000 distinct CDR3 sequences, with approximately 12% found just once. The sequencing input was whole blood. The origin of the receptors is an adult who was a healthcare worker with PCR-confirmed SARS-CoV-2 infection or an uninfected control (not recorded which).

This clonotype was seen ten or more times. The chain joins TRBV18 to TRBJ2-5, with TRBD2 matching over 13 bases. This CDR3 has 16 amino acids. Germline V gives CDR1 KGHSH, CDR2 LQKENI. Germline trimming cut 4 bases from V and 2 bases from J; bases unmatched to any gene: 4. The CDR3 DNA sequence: TGTGCCAGCTCACTATCGGGACTAGCGGGGCAAGAGACCCAGTACTTC. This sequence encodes CASSLSGLAGQETQYF.

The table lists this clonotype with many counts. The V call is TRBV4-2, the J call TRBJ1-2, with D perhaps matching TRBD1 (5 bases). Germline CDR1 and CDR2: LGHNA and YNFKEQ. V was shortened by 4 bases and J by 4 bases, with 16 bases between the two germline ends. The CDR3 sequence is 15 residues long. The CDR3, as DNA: TGTGCCAGCAGCCTAGACAGTTCAGGAATCTATGGCTACACCTTC. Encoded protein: CASSLDSSGIYGYTF.

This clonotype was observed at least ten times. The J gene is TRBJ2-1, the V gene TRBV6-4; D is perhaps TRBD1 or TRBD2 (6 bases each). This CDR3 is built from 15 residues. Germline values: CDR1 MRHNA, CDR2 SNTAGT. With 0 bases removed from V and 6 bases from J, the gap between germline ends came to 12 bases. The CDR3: CASSDSRGASNEQFF. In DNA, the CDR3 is TGTGCCAGCAGTGACTCGAGGGGGGCCTCCAATGAGCAGTTCTTC.

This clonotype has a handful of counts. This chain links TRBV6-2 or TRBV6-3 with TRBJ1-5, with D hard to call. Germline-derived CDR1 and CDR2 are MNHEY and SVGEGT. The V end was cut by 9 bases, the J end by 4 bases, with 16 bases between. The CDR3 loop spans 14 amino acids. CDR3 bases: TGTGCCAGTCGAGGTCGGAGTGCAAATCAGCCCCAGCATTTT. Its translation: CASRGRSANQPQHF.

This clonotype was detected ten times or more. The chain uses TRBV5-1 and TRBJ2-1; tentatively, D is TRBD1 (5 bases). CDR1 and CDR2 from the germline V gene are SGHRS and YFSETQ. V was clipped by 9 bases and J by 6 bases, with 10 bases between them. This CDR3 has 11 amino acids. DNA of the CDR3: TGCGCCACCCAGGGTGGCAATGAGCAGTTCTTC. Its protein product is CATQGGNEQFF. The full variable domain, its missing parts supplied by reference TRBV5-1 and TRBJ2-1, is KAGVTQTPRYLIKTRGQQVTLSCSPISGHRSVSWYQQTPGQGLQFLFEYFSETQRNKGNFPGRFSGRQFSNSRSEMNVSTLELGDSALYLCATQGGNEQFFGPGTRLTVL.

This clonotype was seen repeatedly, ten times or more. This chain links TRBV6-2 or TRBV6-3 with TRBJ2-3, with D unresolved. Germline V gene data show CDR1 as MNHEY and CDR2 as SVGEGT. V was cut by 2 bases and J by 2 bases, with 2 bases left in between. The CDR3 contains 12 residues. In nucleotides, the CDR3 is TGTGCCAGCAGTTACCTCACAGATACGCAGTATTTT. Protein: CASSYLTDTQYF.

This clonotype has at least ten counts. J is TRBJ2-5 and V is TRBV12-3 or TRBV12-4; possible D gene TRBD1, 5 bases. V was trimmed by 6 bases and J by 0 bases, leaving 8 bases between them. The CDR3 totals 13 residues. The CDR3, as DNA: TGTGCCAGCAGAGCGACAGACCAAGAGACCCAGTACTTC. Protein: CASRATDQETQYF.

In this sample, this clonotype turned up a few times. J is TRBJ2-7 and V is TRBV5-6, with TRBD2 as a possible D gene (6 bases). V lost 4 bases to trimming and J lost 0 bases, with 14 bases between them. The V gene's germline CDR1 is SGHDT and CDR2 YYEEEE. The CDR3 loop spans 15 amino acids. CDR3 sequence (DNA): TGTGCCAGCAGCCCCGGGACTGTGAGCTCCTACGAGCAGTACTTC. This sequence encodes CASSPGTVSSYEQYF.

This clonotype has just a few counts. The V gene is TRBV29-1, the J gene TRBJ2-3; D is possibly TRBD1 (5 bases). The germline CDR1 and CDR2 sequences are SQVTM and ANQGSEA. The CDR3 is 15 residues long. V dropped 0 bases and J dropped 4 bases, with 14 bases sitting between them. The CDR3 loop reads CSVEDPAGRSDTQYF. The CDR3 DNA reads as TGCAGCGTTGAAGACCCGGCAGGGCGTTCAGATACGCAGTATTTT.

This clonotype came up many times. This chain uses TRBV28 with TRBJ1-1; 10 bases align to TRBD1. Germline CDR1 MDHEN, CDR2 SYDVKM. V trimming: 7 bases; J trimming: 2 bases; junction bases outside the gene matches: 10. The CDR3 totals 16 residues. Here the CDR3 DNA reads TGTGCCAGCACCGGGACAGGGGTCCCGAGAAACACTGAAGCTTTCTTT. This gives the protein CASTGTGVPRNTEAFF.